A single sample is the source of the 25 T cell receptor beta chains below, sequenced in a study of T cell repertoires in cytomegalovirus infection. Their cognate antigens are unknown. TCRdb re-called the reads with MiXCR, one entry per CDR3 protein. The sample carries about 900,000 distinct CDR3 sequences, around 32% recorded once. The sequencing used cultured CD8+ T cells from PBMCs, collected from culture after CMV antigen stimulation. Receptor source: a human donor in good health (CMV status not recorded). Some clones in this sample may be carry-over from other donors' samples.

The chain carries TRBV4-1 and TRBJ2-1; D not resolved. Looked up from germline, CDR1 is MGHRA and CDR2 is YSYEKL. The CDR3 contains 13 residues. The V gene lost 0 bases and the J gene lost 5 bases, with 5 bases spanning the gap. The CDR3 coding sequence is TGCGCCAGCAGCCAAGAACTTAACAATGAGCAGTTCTTC. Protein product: CASSQELNNEQFF.

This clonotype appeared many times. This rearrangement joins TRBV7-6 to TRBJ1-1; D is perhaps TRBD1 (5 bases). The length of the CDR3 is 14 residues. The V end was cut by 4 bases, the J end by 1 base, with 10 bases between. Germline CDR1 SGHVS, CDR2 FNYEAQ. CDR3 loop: CASSSGPTNTEAFF. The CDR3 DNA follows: TGTGCCAGCAGCTCGGGACCTACGAACACTGAAGCTTTCTTT.

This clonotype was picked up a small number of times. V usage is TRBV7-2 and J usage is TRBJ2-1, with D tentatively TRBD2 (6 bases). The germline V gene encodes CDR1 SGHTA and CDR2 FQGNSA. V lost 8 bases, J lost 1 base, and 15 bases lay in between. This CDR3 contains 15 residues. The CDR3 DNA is TGTGCCAGCGGCCGGGACTTTGCTTCCTACAATGAGCAGTTCTTC. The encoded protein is CASGRDFASYNEQFF.

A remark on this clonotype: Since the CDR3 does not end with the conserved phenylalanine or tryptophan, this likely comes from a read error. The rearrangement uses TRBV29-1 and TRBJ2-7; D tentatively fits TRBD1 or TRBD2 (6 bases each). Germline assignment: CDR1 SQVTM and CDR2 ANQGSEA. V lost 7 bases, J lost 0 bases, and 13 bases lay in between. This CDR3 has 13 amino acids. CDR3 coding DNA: TGCAGCGCAGAAAAGGGGGGCTCCTACGAGCAGTACATC. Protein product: CSAEKGGSYEQYI.

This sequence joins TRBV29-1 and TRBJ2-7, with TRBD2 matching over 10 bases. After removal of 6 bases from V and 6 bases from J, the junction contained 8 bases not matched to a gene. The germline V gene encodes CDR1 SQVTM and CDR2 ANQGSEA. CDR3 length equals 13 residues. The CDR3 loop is CSVFSGGAGEQYF. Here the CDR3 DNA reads TGCAGCGTATTCAGCGGGGGGGCCGGCGAGCAGTACTTC.

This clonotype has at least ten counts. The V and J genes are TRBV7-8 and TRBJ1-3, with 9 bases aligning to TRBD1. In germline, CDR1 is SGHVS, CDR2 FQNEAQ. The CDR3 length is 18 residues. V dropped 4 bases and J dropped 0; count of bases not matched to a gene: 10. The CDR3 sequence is CASSYAPGTGSSGNTIYF. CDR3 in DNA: TGTGCCAGCAGCTATGCTCCCGGGACAGGGAGCTCTGGAAACACCATATATTTT.

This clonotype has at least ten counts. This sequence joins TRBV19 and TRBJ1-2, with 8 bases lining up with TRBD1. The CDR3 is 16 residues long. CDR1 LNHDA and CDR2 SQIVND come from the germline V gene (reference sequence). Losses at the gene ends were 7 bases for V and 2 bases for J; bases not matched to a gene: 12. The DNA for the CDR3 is TGTGCCAGTATGGGTACAGGCGACAGGGGCAACTATGGCTACACCTTC. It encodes CASMGTGDRGNYGYTF.

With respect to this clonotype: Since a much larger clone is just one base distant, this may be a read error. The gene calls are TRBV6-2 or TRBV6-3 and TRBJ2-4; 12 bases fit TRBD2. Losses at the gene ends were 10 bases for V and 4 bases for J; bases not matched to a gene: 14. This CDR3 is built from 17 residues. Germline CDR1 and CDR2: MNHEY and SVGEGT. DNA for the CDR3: TGTGCCAACAGGACATCGACTAGCGGGGGCCAAAAAAACATTCAGTACTTC. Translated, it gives CANRTSTSGGQKNIQYF.

The CDR3 coding sequence is TGTGCCAGCAGTCCAGGACTAGCGAGCCAAGAGACCCAGTACTTC. Its translation is CASSPGLASQETQYF. The chain joins TRBV12-3 or TRBV12-4 to TRBJ2-5; 9 bases fit TRBD2. The V and J ends lost 5 bases and 1 base, in that order; junction bases with no gene match: 5. The CDR3 runs 15 residues.

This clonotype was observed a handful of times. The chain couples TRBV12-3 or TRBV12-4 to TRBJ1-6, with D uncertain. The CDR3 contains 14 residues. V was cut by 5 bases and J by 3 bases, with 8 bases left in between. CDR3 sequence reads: CASSPGGYNSPLHF. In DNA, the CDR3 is TGTGCCAGCAGTCCCGGCGGCTATAATTCACCCCTCCACTTT.

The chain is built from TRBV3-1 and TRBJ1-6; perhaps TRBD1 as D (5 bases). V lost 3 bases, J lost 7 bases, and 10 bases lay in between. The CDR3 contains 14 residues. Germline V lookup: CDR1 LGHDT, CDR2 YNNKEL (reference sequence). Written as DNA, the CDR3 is TGTGCCAGCAGCCAGGGGGACCGAAATTCACCCCTCCACTTT. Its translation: CASSQGDRNSPLHF.

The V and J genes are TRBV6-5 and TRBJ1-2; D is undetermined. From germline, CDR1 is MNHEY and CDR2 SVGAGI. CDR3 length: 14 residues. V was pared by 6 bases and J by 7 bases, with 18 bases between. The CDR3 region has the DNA TGTGCCAGCAGAAGTCCCAGGCCACTCGGTGGCTACACCTTC. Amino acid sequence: CASRSPRPLGGYTF.

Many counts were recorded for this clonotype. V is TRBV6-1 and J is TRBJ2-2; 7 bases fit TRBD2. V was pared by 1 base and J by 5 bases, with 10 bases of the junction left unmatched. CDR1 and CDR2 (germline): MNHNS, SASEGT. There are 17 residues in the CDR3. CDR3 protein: CASSEGASGGRTGELFF. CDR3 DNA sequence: TGTGCCAGCAGTGAAGGGGCTAGCGGTGGACGGACCGGGGAGCTGTTTTTT.

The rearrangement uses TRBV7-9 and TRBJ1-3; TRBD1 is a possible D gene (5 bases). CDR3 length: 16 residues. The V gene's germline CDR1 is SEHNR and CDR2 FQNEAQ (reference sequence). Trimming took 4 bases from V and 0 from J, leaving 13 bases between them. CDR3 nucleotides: TGTGCCAGCAGCTCATCATGGGGGGTCTCTGGAAACACCATATATTTT. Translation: CASSSSWGVSGNTIYF.

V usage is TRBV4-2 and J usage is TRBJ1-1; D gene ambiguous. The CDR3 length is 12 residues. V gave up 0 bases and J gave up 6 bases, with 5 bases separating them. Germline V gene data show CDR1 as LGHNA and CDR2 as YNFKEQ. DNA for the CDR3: TGTGCCAGCAGCCAAGATAACGCTGAAGCTTTCTTT. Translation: CASSQDNAEAFF.

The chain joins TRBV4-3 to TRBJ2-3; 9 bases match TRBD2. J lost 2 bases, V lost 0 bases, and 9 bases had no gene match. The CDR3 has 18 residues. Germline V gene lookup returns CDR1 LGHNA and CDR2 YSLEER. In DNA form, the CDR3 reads TGCGCCAGCAGCCAAGACCCTACAAGCGGGGGGAACACAGATACGCAGTATTTT. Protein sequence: CASSQDPTSGGNTDTQYF.

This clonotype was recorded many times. The CDR3 spells CASSLDRGPPTDTQYF. Written as DNA, the CDR3 is TGTGCCAGCAGCTTAGATAGGGGGCCCCCCACAGATACGCAGTATTTT. This chain connects TRBV7-2 to TRBJ2-3, with 7 positions matching TRBD1. The J segment lost 2 bases and the V segment lost 1 base, leaving 6 bases of the junction unmatched. The CDR3 covers 16 residues. CDR1 is SGHTA and CDR2 is FQGNSA in the germline V gene. Full variable domain (remainder filled in from reference TRBV7-2 and TRBJ2-3): GAGVSQSPSNKVTEKGKDVELRCDPISGHTALYWYRQSLGQGLEFLIYFQGNSAPDKSGLPSDRFSAERTGGSVSTLTIQRTQQEDSAVYLCASSLDRGPPTDTQYFGPGTRLTVL.

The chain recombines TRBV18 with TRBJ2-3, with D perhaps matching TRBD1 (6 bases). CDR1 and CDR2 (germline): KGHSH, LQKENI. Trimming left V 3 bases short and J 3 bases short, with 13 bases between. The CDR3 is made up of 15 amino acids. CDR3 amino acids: CASSPETTGTDTQYF. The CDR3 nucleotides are TGTGCCAGCTCACCCGAAACTACAGGGACAGATACGCAGTATTTT.

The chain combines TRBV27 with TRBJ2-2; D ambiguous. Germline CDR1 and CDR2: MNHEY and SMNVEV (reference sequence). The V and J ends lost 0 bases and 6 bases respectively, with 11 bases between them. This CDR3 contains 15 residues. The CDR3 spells CASSLSHSGSGELFF. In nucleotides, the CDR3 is TGTGCCAGCAGTTTATCCCACAGTGGATCCGGGGAGCTGTTTTTT.

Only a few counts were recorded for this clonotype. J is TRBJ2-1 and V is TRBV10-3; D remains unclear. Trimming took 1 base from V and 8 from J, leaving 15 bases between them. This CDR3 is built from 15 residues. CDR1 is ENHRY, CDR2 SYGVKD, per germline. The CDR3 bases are TGTGCCATCAGTGAGTTTTGGGGTTTGGACGATGAGCAGTTCTTC. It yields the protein CAISEFWGLDDEQFF.

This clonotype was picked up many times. CDR3 sequence: CASSLQVSSYNEQFF. CDR3 sequence (DNA): TGTGCCAGCAGTCTCCAGGTTAGCTCCTACAATGAGCAGTTCTTC. This chain connects TRBV7-9 to TRBJ2-1, with D unclear. Trimming stripped 6 bases from V and 0 bases from J, with 12 bases between. The CDR3 has 15 amino acids. Germline lookup yields CDR1 SEHNR and CDR2 FQNEAQ (reference sequence).

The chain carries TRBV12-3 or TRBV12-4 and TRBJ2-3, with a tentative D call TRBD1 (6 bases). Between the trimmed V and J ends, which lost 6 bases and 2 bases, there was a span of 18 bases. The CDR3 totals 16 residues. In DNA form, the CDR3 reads TGTGCCAGCAGCGGGAAGGGGGTCTTGGCCACAGATACGCAGTATTTT. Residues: CASSGKGVLATDTQYF.

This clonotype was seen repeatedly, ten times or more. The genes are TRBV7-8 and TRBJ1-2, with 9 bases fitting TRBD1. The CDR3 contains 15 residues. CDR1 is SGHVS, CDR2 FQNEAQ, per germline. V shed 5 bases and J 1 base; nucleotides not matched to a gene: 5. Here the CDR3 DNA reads TGTGCCAGCAGCCCGAGGACAGGGGATAACTATGGCTACACCTTC. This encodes CASSPRTGDNYGYTF.

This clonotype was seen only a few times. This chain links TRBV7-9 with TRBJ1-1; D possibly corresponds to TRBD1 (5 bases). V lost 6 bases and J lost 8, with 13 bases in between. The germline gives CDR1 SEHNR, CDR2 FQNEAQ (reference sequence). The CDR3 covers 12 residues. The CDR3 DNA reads TGTGCCAGCAGACCGGACACCTTAGAAGCTTTCTTT. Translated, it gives CASRPDTLEAFF.

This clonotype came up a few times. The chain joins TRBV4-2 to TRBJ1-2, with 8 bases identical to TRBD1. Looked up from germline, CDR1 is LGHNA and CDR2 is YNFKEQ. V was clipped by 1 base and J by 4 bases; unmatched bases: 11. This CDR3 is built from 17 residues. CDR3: CASSQAGTDRDSYGYTF. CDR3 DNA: TGTGCCAGCAGCCAAGCCGGGACGGACAGGGATAGCTATGGCTACACCTTC.